A selection of T cell receptor beta chains follows, all from one sample in a study of identical twins. TCRdb called the 5' RACE reads again in MiXCR, with one record for every CDR3 protein. Among approximately 680,000 distinct CDR3 sequences listed, under 8.5% were seen once. The same data also contributed to another study, on yellow fever vaccine responses in identical twins.

Specimen: PBMCs. The receptors derive from a woman aged 18-29 years in good health. CDR3s include the opening cysteine and the closing phenylalanine or tryptophan.

j_call	v_call	cdr3_aa
TRBJ2-1	TRBV6-2/TRBV6-3	CASSDPLAGGNNEQFF
TRBJ2-2	TRBV5-1	CASSLAGGAGTGELFF
TRBJ1-1	TRBV6-5	CASSYLTEGVTEAFF
TRBJ1-2	TRBV5-6	CASSPGTGGNYGYTF
TRBJ2-1	TRBV29-1	CSVEIGTSPYNEQFF
TRBJ2-2	TRBV5-8	CASGAGAGELFF
TRBJ2-7	TRBV20-1	CSAKGQATYEQYF
TRBJ2-1	TRBV7-8	CASSSRTAWVIEQFF
TRBJ2-2	TRBV5-1	CASRTRDSFSGELFF
TRBJ1-5	TRBV20-1	CSARDLGQGNQPQHF
TRBJ2-7	TRBV20-1	CSAAGLAGDPSYEQYF
TRBJ2-2	TRBV10-3	CAISETGTENTGELFF
TRBJ2-5	TRBV5-1	CASSLVSADQETQYF
TRBJ2-3	TRBV12-3/TRBV12-4	CASSLTSGTDTQYF
TRBJ1-2	TRBV27	CASRPRYTNYGYTF
TRBJ2-7	TRBV20-1	CSARDHRGVEQYF
TRBJ2-2	TRBV7-9	CAFQGANTGELFF
TRBJ1-1	TRBV20-1	CSAQRTVDTEAFF
TRBJ2-1	TRBV24-1	CATSDLRGASGGYEQFF
TRBJ2-5	TRBV20-1	CSAPQGFRETQYF
TRBJ2-7	TRBV11-2	CASSPMKHGTEGYEQYF
TRBJ2-5	TRBV29-1	CSSSGTGGDEETQYF
TRBJ2-3	TRBV12-3/TRBV12-4	CASGWGNADTQYF
TRBJ2-7	TRBV28	CASTNPYEQYF
TRBJ1-2	TRBV29-1	CSVEENYGYTF
TRBJ2-1	TRBV10-3	CAISDGRTTVVNEQFF
TRBJ2-5	TRBV5-1	CASTPGGKETQYF
TRBJ2-5	TRBV15	CATSRDPGSQETQYF
TRBJ2-7	TRBV28	CASSLGATGALEQYF
TRBJ2-3	TRBV7-9	CASSVPGTGTTDTQYF
TRBJ2-7	TRBV2	CASSDRSGLAYEQYF
TRBJ2-3	TRBV29-1	CSVAAGGSGTDTQYF
TRBJ2-7	TRBV14	CASNRGVGEQYF
TRBJ1-2	TRBV9	CASSVDTVGGTYTF
TRBJ2-2	TRBV5-1	CASSFNVRLAGDTGELFF
TRBJ2-7	TRBV11-3	CASSYTSGPYEQYF
TRBJ2-5	TRBV7-2	CASAWVDKMTQYF
TRBJ2-2	TRBV5-1	CASSPRTGPDTGELFF
TRBJ1-1	TRBV18	CASSPPGIPEAFF
TRBJ2-1	TRBV7-6	CASSLRGEGNEQFF
TRBJ2-4	TRBV5-1	CASSTQGIENIQYF
TRBJ2-6	TRBV12-3/TRBV12-4	CASSFAPGVSGANVLTF
TRBJ1-6	TRBV27	CASYPWGDGGAPLHF
TRBJ2-7	TRBV12-5	CASGLPRGLPYEQYF
TRBJ1-2	TRBV4-1	CASSQNTGQPNYGYTF
TRBJ2-1	TRBV6-4	CASSDSKKPPLFF
TRBJ2-3	TRBV7-8	CASSAGGWSGGPQDTQYF
TRBJ2-1	TRBV5-1	CASSGDSGESSYNEQFF
TRBJ2-7	TRBV7-2	CASSVAVEQYF